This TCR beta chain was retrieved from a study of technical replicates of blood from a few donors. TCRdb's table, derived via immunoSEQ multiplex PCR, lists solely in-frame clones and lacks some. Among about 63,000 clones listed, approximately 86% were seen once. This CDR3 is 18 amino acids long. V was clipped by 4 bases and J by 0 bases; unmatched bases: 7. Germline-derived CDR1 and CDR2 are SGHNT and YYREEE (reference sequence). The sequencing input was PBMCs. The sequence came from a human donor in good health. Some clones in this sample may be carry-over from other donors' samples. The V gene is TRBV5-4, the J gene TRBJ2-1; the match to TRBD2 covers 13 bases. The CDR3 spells CASSPGLAGTPSYNEQFF. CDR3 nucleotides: TGTGCCAGCAGCCCGGGACTAGCGGGAACCCCCTCCTACAATGAGCAGTTCTTC.